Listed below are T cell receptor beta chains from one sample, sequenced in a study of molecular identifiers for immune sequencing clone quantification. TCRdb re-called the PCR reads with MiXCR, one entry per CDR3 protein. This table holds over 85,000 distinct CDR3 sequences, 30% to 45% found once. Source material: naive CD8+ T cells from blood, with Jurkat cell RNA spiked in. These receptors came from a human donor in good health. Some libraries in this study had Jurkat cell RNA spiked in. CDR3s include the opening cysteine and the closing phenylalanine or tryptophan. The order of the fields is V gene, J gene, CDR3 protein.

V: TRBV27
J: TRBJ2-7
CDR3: CASSLMGQGNEQYF

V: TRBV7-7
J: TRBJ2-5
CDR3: CATGDQETQNF

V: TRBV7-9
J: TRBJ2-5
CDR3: CASSLADSAQETQYF

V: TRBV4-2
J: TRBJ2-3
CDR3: CASSQVFGYTTDTQYF

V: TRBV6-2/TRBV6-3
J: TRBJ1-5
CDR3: CASRAGTVSQPQHF

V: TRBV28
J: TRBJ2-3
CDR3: CASSSRLASDMQYF

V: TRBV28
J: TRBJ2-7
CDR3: CASSFSLSEQYF

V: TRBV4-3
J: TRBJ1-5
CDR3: CASSQDRGNQPQHF

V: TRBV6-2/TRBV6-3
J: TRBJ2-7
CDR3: CASRYGHEQYF

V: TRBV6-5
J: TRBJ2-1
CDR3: CASRGTSRSYNEQFF

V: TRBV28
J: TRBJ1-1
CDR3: CASSHNRDTEALF

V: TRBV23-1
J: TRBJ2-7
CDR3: CATAGTGGAKYEQYF

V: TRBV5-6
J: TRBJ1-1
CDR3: CASSPNTNTEAFF

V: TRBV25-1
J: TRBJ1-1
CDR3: CASSGRLFEDTEAFF